This T cell receptor beta chain was sequenced in a study of T cell responses to AZD1222 COVID-19 vaccine. This table comes from immunoSEQ multiplex PCR, and its TCRdb copy is limited to in-frame clones, with some not included. The profile shows 110,000 or so clones, 80% to 90% of them singletons. Trimming pared 2 bases from V and 2 bases from J, leaving 6 bases between. This CDR3 spans 13 amino acids. Study results and caveats: Two doses of AZD1222 preceded a rise in Spike-specific TCR breadth and depth. At 160-218 and 743-854, vaccine-associated CD4 TCRs were dominant, and they spanned spike. Only a handful of AZD1222 recipients, roughly 6 in all, had baseline seropositivity.

About this clone: The antigen is unknown.

The sequencing used peripheral blood, collected on day 0 of AZD1222 vaccination. This receptor was identified in an adult in good health. This chain uses TRBV12-3 or TRBV12-4 with TRBJ1-2; D uncertain. The CDR3 here is CASSLLQNYGYTF. CDR3 nucleotide sequence: TGTGCCAGCAGTTTACTACAGAACTATGGCTACACCTTC.